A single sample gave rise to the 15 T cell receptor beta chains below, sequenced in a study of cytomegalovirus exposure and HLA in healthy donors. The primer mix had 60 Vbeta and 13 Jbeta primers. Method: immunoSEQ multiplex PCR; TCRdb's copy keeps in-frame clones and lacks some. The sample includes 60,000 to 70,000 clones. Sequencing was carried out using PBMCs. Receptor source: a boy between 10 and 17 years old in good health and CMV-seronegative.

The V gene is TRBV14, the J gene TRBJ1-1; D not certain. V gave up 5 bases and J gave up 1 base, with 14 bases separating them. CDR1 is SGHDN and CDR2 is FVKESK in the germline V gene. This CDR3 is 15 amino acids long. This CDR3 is CASSLMRPRNTEAFF. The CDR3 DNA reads TGTGCCAGCAGCTTAATGAGGCCCAGGAACACTGAAGCTTTCTTT.

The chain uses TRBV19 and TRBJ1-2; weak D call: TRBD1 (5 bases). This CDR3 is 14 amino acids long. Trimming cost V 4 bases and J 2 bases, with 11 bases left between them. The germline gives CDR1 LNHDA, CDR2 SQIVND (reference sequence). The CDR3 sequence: CASSTLGANYGYTF. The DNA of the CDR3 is TGTGCCAGTAGTACCCTAGGGGCGAACTATGGCTACACCTTC. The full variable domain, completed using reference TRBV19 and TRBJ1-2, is DGGITQSPKYLFRKEGQNVTLSCEQNLNHDAMYWYRQDPGQGLRLIYYSQIVNDFQKGDIAEGYSVSREKKESFPLTVTSAQKNPTAFYLCASSTLGANYGYTFGSGTRLTVV.

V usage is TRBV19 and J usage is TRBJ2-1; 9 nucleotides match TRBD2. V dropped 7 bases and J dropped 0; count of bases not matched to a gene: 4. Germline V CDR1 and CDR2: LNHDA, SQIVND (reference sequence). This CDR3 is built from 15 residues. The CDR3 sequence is CASILSGGSYNEQFF. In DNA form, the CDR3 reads TGTGCCAGTATTCTTAGCGGGGGCTCCTACAATGAGCAGTTCTTC.

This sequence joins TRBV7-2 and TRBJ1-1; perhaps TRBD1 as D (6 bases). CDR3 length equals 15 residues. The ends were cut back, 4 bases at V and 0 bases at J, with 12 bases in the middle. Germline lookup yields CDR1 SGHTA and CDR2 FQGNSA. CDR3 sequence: CASSYGTSMNTEAFF. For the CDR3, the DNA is TGTGCCAGCAGCTACGGGACATCCATGAACACTGAAGCTTTCTTT.

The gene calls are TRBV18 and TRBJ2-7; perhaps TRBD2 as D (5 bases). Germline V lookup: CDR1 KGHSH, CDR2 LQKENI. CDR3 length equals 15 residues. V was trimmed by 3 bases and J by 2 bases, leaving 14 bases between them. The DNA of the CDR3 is TGTGCCAGCTCACCCAGGACGGACTCGACCTACGAGCAGTACTTC. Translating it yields CASSPRTDSTYEQYF. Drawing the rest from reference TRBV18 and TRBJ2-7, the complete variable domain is NAGVMQNPRHLVRRRGQEARLRCSPMKGHSHVYWYRQLPEEGLKFMVYLQKENIIDESGMPKERFSAEFPKEGPSILRIQQVVRGDSAAYFCASSPRTDSTYEQYFGPGTRLTVT.

The CDR3 nucleotides read TGCGCCAGCAGCGGAGGGCCGGACGAAAAACTGTTTTTT. The encoded protein is CASSGGPDEKLFF. The V gene is TRBV5-1, the J gene TRBJ1-4; no definite D call. The CDR3 totals 13 residues. Germline CDR1 SGHRS, CDR2 YFSETQ. Trimming cost V 4 bases and J 8 bases, with 12 bases left between them.

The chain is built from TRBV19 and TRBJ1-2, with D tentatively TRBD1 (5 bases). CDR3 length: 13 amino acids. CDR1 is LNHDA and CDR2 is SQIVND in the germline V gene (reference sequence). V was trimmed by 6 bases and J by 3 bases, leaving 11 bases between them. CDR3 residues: CASSGRVYYGYTF. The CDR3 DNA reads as TGTGCCAGTAGCGGCAGGGTTTACTATGGCTACACCTTC. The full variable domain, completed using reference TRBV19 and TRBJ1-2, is DGGITQSPKYLFRKEGQNVTLSCEQNLNHDAMYWYRQDPGQGLRLIYYSQIVNDFQKGDIAEGYSVSREKKESFPLTVTSAQKNPTAFYLCASSGRVYYGYTFGSGTRLTVV.

CDR3 DNA sequence: TGCGCCAGCAGCGAGGGGACTAGCGGGAGGACAGATACGCAGTATTTT. Translated: CASSEGTSGRTDTQYF. V is TRBV5-1 and J is TRBJ2-3, with 15 bases aligning to TRBD2. CDR1 and CDR2 (germline): SGHRS, YFSETQ. The CDR3 spans 16 residues. Unmatched junction bases numbered 3, after V lost 4 bases and J lost 3 bases. Full variable domain (outside the CDR3, taken from reference TRBV5-1 and TRBJ2-3): KAGVTQTPRYLIKTRGQQVTLSCSPISGHRSVSWYQQTPGQGLQFLFEYFSETQRNKGNFPGRFSGRQFSNSRSEMNVSTLELGDSALYLCASSEGTSGRTDTQYFGPGTRLTVL.

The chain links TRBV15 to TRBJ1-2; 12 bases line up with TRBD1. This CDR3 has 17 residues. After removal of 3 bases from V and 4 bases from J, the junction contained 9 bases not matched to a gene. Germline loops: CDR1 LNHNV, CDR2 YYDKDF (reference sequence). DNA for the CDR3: TGTGCCACCAGCAGCCCTAGGGGACAGGGGGCACGCTATGGCTACACCTTC. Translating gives CATSSPRGQGARYGYTF.

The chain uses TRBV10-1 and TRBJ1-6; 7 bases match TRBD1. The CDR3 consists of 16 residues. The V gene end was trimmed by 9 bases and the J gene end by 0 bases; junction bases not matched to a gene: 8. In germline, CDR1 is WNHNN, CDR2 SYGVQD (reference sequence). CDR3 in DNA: TGCGCCAGACGGGGGACAGTCAGCTCCTATAATTCACCCCTCCACTTT. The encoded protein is CARRGTVSSYNSPLHF.

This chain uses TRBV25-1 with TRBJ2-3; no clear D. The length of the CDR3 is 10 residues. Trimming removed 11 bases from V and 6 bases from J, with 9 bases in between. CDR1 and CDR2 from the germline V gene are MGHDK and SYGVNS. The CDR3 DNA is TGTGCCGTGCTGGCTGATACGCAGTATTTT. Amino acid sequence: CAVLADTQYF.

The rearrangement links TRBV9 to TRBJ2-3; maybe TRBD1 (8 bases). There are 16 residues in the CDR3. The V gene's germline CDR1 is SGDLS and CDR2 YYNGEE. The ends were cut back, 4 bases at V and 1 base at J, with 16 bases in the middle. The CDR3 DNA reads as TGTGCCAGCAGCACAGGACAGGGAGGGGGCACAGATACGCAGTATTTT. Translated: CASSTGQGGGTDTQYF.

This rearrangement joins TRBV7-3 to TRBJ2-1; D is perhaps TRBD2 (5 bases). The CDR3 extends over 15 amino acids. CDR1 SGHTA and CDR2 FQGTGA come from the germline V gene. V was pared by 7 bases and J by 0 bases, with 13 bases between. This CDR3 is CASNQGSGSYNEQFF. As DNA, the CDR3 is TGTGCCAGCAACCAAGGGAGCGGCTCCTACAATGAGCAGTTCTTC.

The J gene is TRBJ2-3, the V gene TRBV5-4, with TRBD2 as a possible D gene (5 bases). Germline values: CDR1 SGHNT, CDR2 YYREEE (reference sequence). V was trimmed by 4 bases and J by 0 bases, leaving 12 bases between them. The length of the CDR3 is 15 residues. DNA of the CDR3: TGTGCCAGCAGCCCCAGCGGAACAAGCACAGATACGCAGTATTTT. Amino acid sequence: CASSPSGTSTDTQYF.

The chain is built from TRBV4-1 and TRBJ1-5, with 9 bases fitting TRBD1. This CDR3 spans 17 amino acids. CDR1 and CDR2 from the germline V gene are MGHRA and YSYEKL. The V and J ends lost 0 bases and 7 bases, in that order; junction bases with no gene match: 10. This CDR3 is CASSQDAAGTGRQPQHF. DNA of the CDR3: TGCGCCAGCAGCCAAGATGCAGCCGGGACAGGGAGGCAGCCCCAGCATTTT.